The rows below give T cell receptor beta chains drawn from one sample of a study of blood T cells in healthy people across ages. TCRdb re-called the 5' RACE reads with MiXCR, one entry per CDR3 protein. The data hold about a million distinct CDR3 sequences, with roughly two fifths observed a single time. Sequenced: blood. The receptors were gathered from a man between 18 and 35 years old in good health. The CDR3 runs from the conserved cysteine through the conserved F or W.

>TRBV3-1|15|TRBJ2-5
CASSPSDRGQETQYF
>TRBV12-3/TRBV12-4|15|TRBJ1-4
CASSSSSGVGEKLFF
>TRBV7-2|16|TRBJ2-4
CASSSATTSNPRIQYF
>TRBV7-9|16|TRBJ1-4
CASSSGTGLSNEKLFF
>TRBV19|15|TRBJ1-5
CASSRDGSSNQPQHF
>TRBV20-1|15|TRBJ1-2
CSAGGSGQIDYGYTF
>TRBV11-1|13|TRBJ2-1
CASSFLPAEEQFF
>TRBV12-3/TRBV12-4|13|TRBJ1-1
CALVRRGGTEAFF
>TRBV7-9|15|TRBJ1-1
CASSHWTGGRTEAFF
>TRBV10-3|17|TRBJ2-1
CAISAVQYAGGGNEQFF
>TRBV28|15|TRBJ1-1
CASTTKGAGSTEAFF
>TRBV7-8|20|TRBJ1-5
CASSAKPGTSNTYSNQPQHF
>TRBV10-3|14|TRBJ2-7
CVISPGQPSYEQYF
>TRBV20-1|16|TRBJ1-3
CSASIPMTSSGNTIYF
>TRBV27|14|TRBJ1-6
CASKMAGSNSPLHF
>TRBV5-6|17|TRBJ2-3
CASSPPHRDRFTDTQYF
>TRBV19|15|TRBJ2-1
CASSMTSGAYNEQFF
>TRBV12-3/TRBV12-4|15|TRBJ1-1
CASSFSGTQRTEAFF
>TRBV5-1|16|TRBJ2-3
CASSFPPGGHTDTQYF
>TRBV5-1|16|TRBJ1-1
CASSRDPGSPNTEAFF
>TRBV7-3|13|TRBJ1-2
CASSLERGYGYTF
>TRBV19|15|TRBJ2-7
CASSPGHRSSYEQYF
>TRBV7-2|16|TRBJ2-3
CASSLARGDSTDTQYF
>TRBV5-5|15|TRBJ2-1
CASSFRPGTLNEQFF
>TRBV14|14|TRBJ2-7
CASSQGSIRGEQYF
>TRBV20-1|17|TRBJ1-6
CSALVGPSIGYNSPLHF
>TRBV6-4|13|TRBJ1-1
CASSEGDSTEAFF
>TRBV5-1|18|TRBJ1-5
CASSLDPLRTGGNQPQHF
>TRBV7-9|16|TRBJ1-4
CAIGPGQASVNEKLFF
>TRBV19|17|TRBJ1-5
CASSIGTGRYRNQPQHF
>TRBV30|10|TRBJ2-7
CAWSVKEQYF
>TRBV7-9|14|TRBJ1-1
CASSPGQGGTEAFF
>TRBV6-2/TRBV6-3|17|TRBJ1-5
CASRHDRGRLSNQPQHF
>TRBV6-6|16|TRBJ1-1
CASSPGQGAPLAEAFF
>TRBV20-1|18|TRBJ1-5
CSARTPGQSASRDQPQHF
>TRBV6-2/TRBV6-3|15|TRBJ1-1
CASSYGERRNTEAFF
>TRBV3-1|14|TRBJ1-1
CASSQVDGNTEAFF
>TRBV27|14|TRBJ2-1
CASSVGGARGEQFF
>TRBV29-1|14|TRBJ2-3
CSVSRTEITDTQYF
>TRBV10-3|13|TRBJ2-3
CAIKDRGTDTQYF
>TRBV6-1|18|-
CASSRRETGGPFKYEQYF
>TRBV27|12|TRBJ2-1
CASRGDIYEQFF
>TRBV4-1|14|TRBJ1-1
CASSQAPGNTEAFF
>TRBV7-2|16|TRBJ2-3
CASELSPGANSDTQYF
>TRBV12-3/TRBV12-4|14|TRBJ1-1
CASSSGVTDTEAFF
>TRBV12-3/TRBV12-4|13|TRBJ1-2
CASTHGRGTGYTF